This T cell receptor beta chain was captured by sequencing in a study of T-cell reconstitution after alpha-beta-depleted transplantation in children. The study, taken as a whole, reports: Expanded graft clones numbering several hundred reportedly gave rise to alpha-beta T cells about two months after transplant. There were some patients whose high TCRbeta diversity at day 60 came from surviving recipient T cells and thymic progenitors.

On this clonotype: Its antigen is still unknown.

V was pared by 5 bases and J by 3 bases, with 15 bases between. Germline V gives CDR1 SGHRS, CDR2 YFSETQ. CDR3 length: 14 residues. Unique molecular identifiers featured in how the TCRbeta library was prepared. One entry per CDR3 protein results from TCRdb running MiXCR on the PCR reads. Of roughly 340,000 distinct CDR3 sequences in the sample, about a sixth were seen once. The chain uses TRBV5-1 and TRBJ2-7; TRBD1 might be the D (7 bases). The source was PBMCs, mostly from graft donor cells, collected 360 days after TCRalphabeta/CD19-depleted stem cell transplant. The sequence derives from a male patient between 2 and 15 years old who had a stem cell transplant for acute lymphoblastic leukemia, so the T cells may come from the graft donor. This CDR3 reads CASSSTGRSYEQYF. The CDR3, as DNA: TGCGCCAGCAGTTCGACAGGGAGGAGCTACGAGCAGTACTTC.